A single sample is the source of the 7 T cell receptor beta chains below, sequenced in a study of shared T cell receptors in the human thymus. Measured with immunoSEQ multiplex PCR; TCRdb has only the in-frame clones, and not every one. The sample lists approximately 760,000 clones, approximately 85% seen once, with about 0.0098% in the top ten. These sequences were also reported in another study, on human thymus T cells.

The source material was thymocytes. The source of these receptors is a girl in the first two years of life with a congenital heart defect.

In this sample, this clone turned up a few times. The chain uses TRBV27 and TRBJ2-5, with 10 bases lining up with TRBD2. The CDR3 extends over 18 amino acids. V shed 6 bases and J 1 base; nucleotides not matched to a gene: 14. The V gene's germline CDR1 is MNHEY and CDR2 SMNVEV (reference sequence). The CDR3 DNA follows: TGTGCCAGCAGACATATTTCCGGGACTAGCGAATGCCAAGAGACCCAGTACTTC. Its protein product is CASRHISGTSECQETQYF.

This sequence joins TRBV4-3 and TRBJ2-7; 9 positions agree with TRBD1. The CDR3 is 15 amino acids. Germline V gene sequence: CDR1 LGHNA, CDR2 YSLEER. The V segment lost 1 base and the J segment 2 bases; nucleotides outside the gene matches: 3. The CDR3 loop reads CASSQGTGAAYEQYF. CDR3 nucleotide sequence: TGCGCCAGCAGCCAAGGGACAGGGGCCGCCTACGAGCAGTACTTC.

The J gene is TRBJ1-2, the V gene TRBV19; D may be TRBD1 (5 bases). Germline CDR1 and CDR2: LNHDA and SQIVND (reference sequence). Trimming left V 9 bases short and J 4 bases short, with 12 bases between. The CDR3 is 12 amino acids. The CDR3 DNA reads TGTGCCAGCCACTGGGGCGGCTATGGCTACACCTTC. It codes for CASHWGGYGYTF.

The CDR3 spells CASSLCPGLGNTEAFF. The DNA for the CDR3 is TGTGCCAGCAGCTTGTGTCCAGGGTTGGGGAACACTGAAGCTTTCTTT. The gene calls are TRBV5-6 and TRBJ1-1, with a weak D call TRBD1 (5 bases). CDR1 and CDR2 (germline): SGHDT, YYEEEE. Trimming cost V 1 base and J 1 base, with 14 bases left between them. The CDR3 extends over 16 amino acids.

The chain joins TRBV4-1 to TRBJ2-6; a weak D match, TRBD1 (6 bases). V lost 0 bases and J lost 4, with 19 bases in between. The germline gives CDR1 MGHRA, CDR2 YSYEKL. The CDR3 covers 19 residues. DNA for the CDR3: TGCGCCAGCAGCCAAGATGCAGGGGCTCAGCGAATGGGGGCCAACGTCCTGACTTTC. Amino acids: CASSQDAGAQRMGANVLTF.

The CDR3 is CASSLNPDRGQGYTF. The CDR3, as DNA: TGTGCCAGCAGCTTAAACCCGGACAGGGGGCAAGGCTACACCTTC. The V gene is TRBV7-6, the J gene TRBJ1-2, with 11 positions matching TRBD1. Germline trimming cut 2 bases from V and 8 bases from J; bases unmatched to any gene: 7. Per germline, CDR1 SGHVS and CDR2 FNYEAQ. This CDR3 is 15 amino acids long.

The chain is built from TRBV11-2 and TRBJ1-2; D call uncertain. CDR3 length: 15 residues. Germline assignment: CDR1 SGHAT and CDR2 FQNNGV. Deletions cut 0 bases from V and 2 bases from J, with 10 bases between. The CDR3 loop is CASSLDPVPNYGYTF. DNA for the CDR3: TGTGCCAGCAGCTTAGACCCAGTCCCAAACTATGGCTACACCTTC.